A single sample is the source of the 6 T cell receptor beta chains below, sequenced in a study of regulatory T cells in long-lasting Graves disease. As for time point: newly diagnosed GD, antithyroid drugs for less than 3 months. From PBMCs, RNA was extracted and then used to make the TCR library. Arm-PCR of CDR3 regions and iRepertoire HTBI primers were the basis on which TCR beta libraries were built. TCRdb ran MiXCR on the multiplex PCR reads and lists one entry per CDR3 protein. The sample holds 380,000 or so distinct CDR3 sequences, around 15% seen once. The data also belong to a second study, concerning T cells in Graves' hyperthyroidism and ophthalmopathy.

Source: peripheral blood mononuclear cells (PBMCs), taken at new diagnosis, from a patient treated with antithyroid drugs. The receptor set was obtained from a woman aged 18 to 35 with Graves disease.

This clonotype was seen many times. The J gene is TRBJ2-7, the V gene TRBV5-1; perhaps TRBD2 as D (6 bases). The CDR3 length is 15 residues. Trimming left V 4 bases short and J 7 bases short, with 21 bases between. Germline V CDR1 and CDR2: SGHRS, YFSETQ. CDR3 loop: CASSKTGTSLAEQYF. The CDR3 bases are TGCGCCAGCAGCAAAACCGGGACTTCCCTCGCAGAGCAGTACTTC.

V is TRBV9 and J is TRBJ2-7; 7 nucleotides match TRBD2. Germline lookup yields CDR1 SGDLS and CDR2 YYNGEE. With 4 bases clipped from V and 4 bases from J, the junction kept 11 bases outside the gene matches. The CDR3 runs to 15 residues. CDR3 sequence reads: CASSPTGGSGYEQYF. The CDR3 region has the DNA TGTGCCAGCAGCCCAACGGGCGGGAGTGGTTACGAGCAGTACTTC.

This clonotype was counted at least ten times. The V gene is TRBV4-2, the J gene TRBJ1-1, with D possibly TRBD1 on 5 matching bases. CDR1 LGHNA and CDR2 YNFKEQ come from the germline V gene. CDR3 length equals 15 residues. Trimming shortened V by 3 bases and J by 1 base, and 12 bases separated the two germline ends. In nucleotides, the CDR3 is TGTGCCAGCAGCCAGTCGGACACGCCGAACACTGAAGCTTTCTTT. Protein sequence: CASSQSDTPNTEAFF.

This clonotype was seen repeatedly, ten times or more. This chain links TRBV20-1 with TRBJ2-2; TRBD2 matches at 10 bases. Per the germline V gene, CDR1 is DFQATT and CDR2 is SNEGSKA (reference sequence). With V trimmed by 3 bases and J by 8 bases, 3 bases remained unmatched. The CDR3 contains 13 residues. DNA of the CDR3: TGCAGTGCTAGGGCTAGCGGGGGTGGGGAGCTGTTTTTT. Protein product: CSARASGGGELFF.

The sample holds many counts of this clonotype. In DNA, the CDR3 is TGTGCCAGCAGCTCCCTCGAGGGAGATGAGTATGGCTACACCTTC. It yields the protein CASSSLEGDEYGYTF. The chain uses TRBV7-8 and TRBJ1-2; no clear D. The CDR3 is 15 amino acids. With 4 bases removed from V and 5 bases from J, the gap between germline ends came to 17 bases. CDR1 SGHVS and CDR2 FQNEAQ come from the germline V gene.

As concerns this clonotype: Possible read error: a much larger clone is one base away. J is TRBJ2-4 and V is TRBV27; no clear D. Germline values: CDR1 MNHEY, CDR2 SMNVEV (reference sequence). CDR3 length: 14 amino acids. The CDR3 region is CASSLASPHNEQLF. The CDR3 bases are TGTGCCAGCAGCTTGGCTAGTCCCCACAATGAGCAGCTCTTC.